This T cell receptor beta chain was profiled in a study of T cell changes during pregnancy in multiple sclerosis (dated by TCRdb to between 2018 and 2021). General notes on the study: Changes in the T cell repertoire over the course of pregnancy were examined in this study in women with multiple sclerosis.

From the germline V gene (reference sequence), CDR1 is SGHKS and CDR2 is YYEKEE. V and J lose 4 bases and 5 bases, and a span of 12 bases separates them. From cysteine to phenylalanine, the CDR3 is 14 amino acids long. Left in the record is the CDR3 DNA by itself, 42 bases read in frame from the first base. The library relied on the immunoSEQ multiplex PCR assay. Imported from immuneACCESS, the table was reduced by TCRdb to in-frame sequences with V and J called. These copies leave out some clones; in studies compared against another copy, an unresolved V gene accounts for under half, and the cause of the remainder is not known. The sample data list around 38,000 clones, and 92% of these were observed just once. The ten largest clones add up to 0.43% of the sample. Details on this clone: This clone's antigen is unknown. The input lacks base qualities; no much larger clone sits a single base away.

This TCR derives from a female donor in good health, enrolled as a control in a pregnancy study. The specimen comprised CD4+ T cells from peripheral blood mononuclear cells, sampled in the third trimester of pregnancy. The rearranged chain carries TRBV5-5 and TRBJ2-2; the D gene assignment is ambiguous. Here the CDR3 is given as CASSPLPRTGELFF. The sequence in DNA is TGTGCCAGCAGCCCCCTACCCCGTACCGGGGAGCTGTTTTTT.